This T cell receptor beta chain was obtained from a study of T cell responses to AZD1222 COVID-19 vaccine. Using immunoSEQ multiplex PCR, the repertoire was profiled, and TCRdb retains in-frame clones only, with some absent. The sample contains 100,000 to 150,000 clones, about 92% of which appear only once. Germline V lookup: CDR1 SGDLS, CDR2 YYNGEE. The CDR3 runs to 16 residues. The V end was cut by 4 bases, the J end by 5 bases, with 21 bases between. The sequence was collected from an adult in good health. The J gene is TRBJ2-5, the V gene TRBV9; D is possibly TRBD1 or TRBD2 (5 bases each). Sample: peripheral blood, taken on day 0 of AZD1222 vaccination. The CDR3 nucleotides read TGTGCCAGCAGCTTACCCGGGACCCTGAGCGACGAGACCCAGTACTTC. As protein: CASSLPGTLSDETQYF.